The 8 T cell receptor beta chains listed next were all sequenced from one sample in a study of cytotoxic CD8 clonotypes in ibrutinib-treated CLL. Profiled with immunoSEQ multiplex PCR; TCRdb holds only in-frame clones, not every one. The sample lists about 200,000 clones; over 55% were seen once. The sequencing here drew on PBMCs, taken after 24 months of ibrutinib treatment. Receptors originate from a human donor with chronic lymphocytic leukemia.

V is TRBV4-3 and J is TRBJ2-1; D might be TRBD1 (6 bases). This CDR3 is built from 17 residues. V was clipped by 4 bases and J by 3 bases, with 19 bases between them. The germline CDR1 and CDR2 sequences are LGHNA and YSLEER. Here the CDR3 reads CASSPPPWGHHYNEQFF. Written as DNA, the CDR3 is TGCGCCAGCAGCCCCCCACCGTGGGGACATCACTACAATGAGCAGTTCTTC.

The J gene is TRBJ2-1, the V gene TRBV7-9; D is unclear. This CDR3 is 13 amino acids long. V was cut by 3 bases and J by 9 bases, with 12 bases left in between. CDR1 and CDR2 from the germline V gene are SEHNR and FQNEAQ (reference sequence). The CDR3 region is CASSFYSRPEQFF. The DNA of the CDR3 is TGTGCCAGCAGCTTTTACTCTAGGCCTGAGCAGTTCTTC. The whole variable domain, filled in from reference TRBV7-9 and TRBJ2-1, reads DTGVSQNPRHKITKRGQNVTFRCDPISEHNRLYWYRQTLGQGPEFLTYFQNEAQLEKSRLLSDRFSAERPKGSFSTLEIQRTEQGDSAMYLCASSFYSRPEQFFGPGTRLTVL.

The gene calls are TRBV28 and TRBJ1-5; D remains ambiguous. Germline V gene lookup returns CDR1 MDHEN and CDR2 SYDVKM. V dropped 1 base and J dropped 0 bases, with 7 bases sitting between them. The CDR3 has 15 amino acids. The CDR3 DNA follows: TGTGCCAGCAGTTTATTACGGGTTAGCAATCAGCCCCAGCATTTT. It is translated as CASSLLRVSNQPQHF.

The chain is built from TRBV4-1 and TRBJ2-1, with 8 bases lining up with TRBD2. V was pared by 0 bases and J by 12 bases, with 13 bases of the junction left unmatched. The CDR3 length is 16 residues. Looked up from germline, CDR1 is MGHRA and CDR2 is YSYEKL. CDR3 in amino acids: CASSQEASGLPLGQFF. The CDR3 DNA sequence: TGCGCCAGCAGCCAAGAGGCTAGCGGGCTCCCGTTAGGGCAGTTCTTC.

The chain recombines TRBV15 with TRBJ2-7; D is possibly TRBD1 (6 bases). V was pared by 6 bases and J by 2 bases, with 14 bases between. This CDR3 contains 14 residues. Germline CDR1 reads LNHNV; CDR2 reads YYDKDF (reference sequence). CDR3 nucleotides: TGTGCCACCAGAGAGGCAGGGGCTCCCTACGAGCAGTACTTC. It is translated as CATREAGAPYEQYF.

The rearrangement uses TRBV27 and TRBJ2-1; 15 bases are shared with TRBD2. CDR1 is MNHEY and CDR2 is SMNVEV in the germline V gene (reference sequence). This CDR3 contains 16 residues. V shed 7 bases, J shed 7 bases, and the junction held 8 bases outside the gene matches. The CDR3 sequence: CASTPGLAGGMNEQFF. For the CDR3, the DNA is TGTGCCAGCACCCCGGGACTAGCGGGAGGTATGAATGAGCAGTTCTTC.

The rearrangement links TRBV15 to TRBJ1-3; D is ambiguous. CDR3 length: 13 amino acids. The V gene lost 6 bases and the J gene lost 0 bases, with 6 bases spanning the gap. CDR1 and CDR2 from the germline V gene are LNHNV and YYDKDF (reference sequence). In DNA form, the CDR3 reads TGTGCCACCAGACAGCACTCTGGAAACACCATATATTTT. Its protein is CATRQHSGNTIYF.

The chain carries TRBV19 and TRBJ1-5; D not certain. Germline lookup yields CDR1 LNHDA and CDR2 SQIVND (reference sequence). V lost 4 bases and J 0 bases, leaving 10 bases between the germline ends. This CDR3 is 15 amino acids long. The CDR3 coding sequence is TGTGCCAGTAGTACGGTAAGGTATAGCAATCAGCCCCAGCATTTT. This sequence encodes CASSTVRYSNQPQHF.